The rows below give T cell receptor beta chains drawn from one sample of a study of blood T cell repertoires in COVID-19. The repertoire was sequenced with immunoSEQ multiplex PCR; TCRdb's copy has only in-frame clones and lacks some. The sample lists some 15,000 clones, 80% to 90% occurring once. Sequenced sample: peripheral blood. The source is a man aged 50-59 years with active COVID-19. Both conserved end residues are part of each CDR3. The D gene is left open where the match is weak. Some rows mark clone size as missing; the rest say once, few, many or name a class of expanded clone.

clone_size	d_call	v_call	j_call	cdr3_nt	cdr3_aa
-	-	TRBV25-1	TRBJ2-3	TGTGCCAGCAGTGAATTGTTGGCTAGTGGAGAGTATTTT	CASSELLASGEYF
-	TRBD1	TRBV5-4	TRBJ2-7	TGTGCCAGCAGCCCCGGGACAGGGACTGCTTCCTACGAGCAGTACTTC	CASSPGTGTASYEQYF
-	-	TRBV3-1/TRBV3-2	TRBJ2-5	TGTGCCAGCAGCCAAGTGAGAAGAACCCAGTACTTC	CASSQVRRTQYF
once	TRBD1	TRBV4-3	TRBJ2-7	TGCGCCAGCAGCCTTGGACAGGGGGAGGGCTACGAGCAGTACTTC	CASSLGQGEGYEQYF
once	-	TRBV7-9	TRBJ2-7	TGTGCCAGCAGCCCCCACTCCCAGGGCTCCTACGAGCAGTACTTC	CASSPHSQGSYEQYF
once	-	TRBV4-3	TRBJ2-7	TGCGCCAGCAGCCAAGCTTGGCAGGGCGACTACGAGCAGTACTTC	CASSQAWQGDYEQYF
-	-	TRBV6-2/TRBV6-3	TRBJ1-5	TGTGCCAGCAGTTACTCAGGGGTTATCTCTCAGCCCCAGCATTTT	CASSYSGVISQPQHF
-	-	TRBV6-2/TRBV6-3	TRBJ1-5	TGTGCCAGCAGTTACCTACCTCAGGGGCGGCAGCCCCAGCATTTT	CASSYLPQGRQPQHF
-	TRBD2	TRBV5-1	TRBJ2-3	TGCGCCAGCAGCTCCGTTAGCGGGAGGACCGCAGATACGCAGTATTTT	CASSSVSGRTADTQYF
few	-	TRBV6-5	TRBJ2-6	TGTGCCAGCAGGGAGTCCGGGGCCAACGTCCTGACTTTC	CASRESGANVLTF
-	TRBD1	TRBV5-6	TRBJ1-2	TGTGCCAGCAGCTGGGACAGGGTAGATGGCTACACCTTC	CASSWDRVDGYTF
few	-	TRBV18	TRBJ1-2	TGTGCCAGCTCACCCCCGGACAGCTATGGCTACACCTTC	CASSPPDSYGYTF
-	TRBD1	TRBV24-1	TRBJ2-5	TGTGCCACCAGTGACCCGACAGGGGTTGAGACCCAGTACTTC	CATSDPTGVETQYF
-	TRBD2	TRBV9	TRBJ2-2	TGTGCCAGCAGCCCCTATTCCGGGGACTATACCGGGGAGCTGTTTTTT	CASSPYSGDYTGELFF
-	TRBD1	TRBV6-5	TRBJ2-1	TGTGCCAGCAGAACAGGGACAGGGGACTACAATGAGCAGTTCTTC	CASRTGTGDYNEQFF
-	-	TRBV20-1	TRBJ2-3	TGCAGCCAGGGGCGTGGAGATACGCAGTATTTT	CSQGRGDTQYF
few	-	TRBV19	TRBJ2-1	TGTGCCAGTAGTATAGGCCTAGCCGTTTACAATGAGCAGTTCTTC	CASSIGLAVYNEQFF
-	TRBD2	TRBV14	TRBJ2-3	TGTGCCAGCAGCCAGATAGCGGGAGTGGTGGCAGATACGCAGTATTTT	CASSQIAGVVADTQYF
-	-	TRBV7-9	TRBJ2-7	TGTGCCAGCAGCTTCAGGGGTTTCGGCGAGCAGTACTTC	CASSFRGFGEQYF
-	TRBD2	TRBV27	TRBJ2-7	TGTGCCAGCAGTCCCCTTGGCCTAGCGGGAGTTAAGCAGTACTTC	CASSPLGLAGVKQYF